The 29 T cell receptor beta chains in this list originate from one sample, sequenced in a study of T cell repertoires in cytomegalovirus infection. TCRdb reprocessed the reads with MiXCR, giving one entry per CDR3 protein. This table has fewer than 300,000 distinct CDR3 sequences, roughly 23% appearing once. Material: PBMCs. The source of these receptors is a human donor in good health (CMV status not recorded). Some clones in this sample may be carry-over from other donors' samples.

The CDR3 region has the DNA TGCAGCACGGGACAGGGAGGGACTGAAGCTTTCTTT. Protein product: CSTGQGGTEAFF. The chain carries TRBV29-1 and TRBJ1-1; 9 bases map to TRBD1. Per the germline V gene, CDR1 is SQVTM and CDR2 is ANQGSEA. The CDR3 runs 12 residues. V shed 8 bases and J 5 bases; nucleotides not matched to a gene: 6.

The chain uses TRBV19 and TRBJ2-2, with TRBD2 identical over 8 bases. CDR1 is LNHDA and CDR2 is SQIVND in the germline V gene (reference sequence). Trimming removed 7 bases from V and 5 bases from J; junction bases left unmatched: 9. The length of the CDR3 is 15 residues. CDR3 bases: TGTGCCAGTAACCACGGGACTAGAGGTACCGGGGAGCTGTTTTTT. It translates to CASNHGTRGTGELFF.

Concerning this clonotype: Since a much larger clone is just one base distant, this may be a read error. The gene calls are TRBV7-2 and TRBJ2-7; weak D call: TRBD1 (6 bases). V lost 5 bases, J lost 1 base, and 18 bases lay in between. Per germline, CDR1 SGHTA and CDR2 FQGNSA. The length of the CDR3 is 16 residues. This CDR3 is CASSLGTLVRSYEQYF. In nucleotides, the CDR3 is TGTGCCAGCAGCCTCGGGACACTTGTGAGGTCCTACGAGCAGTACTTC.

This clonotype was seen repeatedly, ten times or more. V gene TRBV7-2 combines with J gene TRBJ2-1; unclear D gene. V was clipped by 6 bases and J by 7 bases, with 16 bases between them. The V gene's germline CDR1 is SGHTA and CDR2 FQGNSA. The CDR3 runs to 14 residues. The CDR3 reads CASRQSPNINEQFF. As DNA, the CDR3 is TGTGCCAGCAGACAAAGCCCTAATATTAATGAGCAGTTCTTC.

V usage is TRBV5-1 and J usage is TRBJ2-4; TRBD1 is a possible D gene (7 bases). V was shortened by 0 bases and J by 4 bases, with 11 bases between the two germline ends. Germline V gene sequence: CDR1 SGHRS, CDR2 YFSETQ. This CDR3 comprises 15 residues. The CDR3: CASSLDPGGKNIQYF. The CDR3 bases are TGCGCCAGCAGCTTGGACCCAGGGGGGAAAAACATTCAGTACTTC.

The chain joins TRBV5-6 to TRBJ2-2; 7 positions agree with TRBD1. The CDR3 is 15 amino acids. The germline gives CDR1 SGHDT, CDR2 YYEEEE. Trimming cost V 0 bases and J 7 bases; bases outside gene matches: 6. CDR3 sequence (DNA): TGTGCCAGCAGCTTGGAGGGGGCGCAGGTCGGGGAGCTGTTTTTT. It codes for CASSLEGAQVGELFF.

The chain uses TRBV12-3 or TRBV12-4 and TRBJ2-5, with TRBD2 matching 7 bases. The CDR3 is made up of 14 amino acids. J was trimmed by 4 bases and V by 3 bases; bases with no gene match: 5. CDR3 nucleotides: TGTGCCAGCAGTTTGACTAGCACGGTAGAGACCCAGTACTTC. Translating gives CASSLTSTVETQYF.

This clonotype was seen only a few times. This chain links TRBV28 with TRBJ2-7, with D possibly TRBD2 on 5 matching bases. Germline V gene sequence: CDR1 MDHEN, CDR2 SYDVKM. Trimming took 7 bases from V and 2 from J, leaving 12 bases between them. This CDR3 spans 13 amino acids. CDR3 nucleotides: TGTGCCAGCAAAAAGACGGGGACCTACGAGCAGTACTTC. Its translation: CASKKTGTYEQYF. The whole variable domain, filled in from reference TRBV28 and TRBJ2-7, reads DVKVTQSSRYLVKRTGEKVFLECVQDMDHENMFWYRQDPGLGLRLIYFSYDVKMKEKGDIPEGYSVSREKKERFSLILESASTNQTSMYLCASKKTGTYEQYFGPGTRLTVT.

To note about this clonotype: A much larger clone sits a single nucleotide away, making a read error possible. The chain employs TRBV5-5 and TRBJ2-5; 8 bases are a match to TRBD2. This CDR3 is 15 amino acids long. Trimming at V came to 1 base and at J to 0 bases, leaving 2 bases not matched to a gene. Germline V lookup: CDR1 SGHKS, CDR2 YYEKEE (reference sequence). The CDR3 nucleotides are TGTGCCAGCAGCTTGTTAGCGGGGTACCAAGAGACCCAGTACTTC. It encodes CASSLLAGYQETQYF.

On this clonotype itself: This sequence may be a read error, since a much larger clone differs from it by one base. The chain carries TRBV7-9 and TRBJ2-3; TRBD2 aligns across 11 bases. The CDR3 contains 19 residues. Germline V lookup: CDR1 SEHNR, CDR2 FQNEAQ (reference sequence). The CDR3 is CASSLGLAGGNWRTDTRYF. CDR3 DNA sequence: TGTGCCAGCAGCTTAGGGCTAGCGGGAGGTAATTGGAGAACAGATACGCGGTATTTT.

CDR3 sequence: CASSPVPGQNSGANVLTF. The CDR3 bases are TGTGCCAGCTCACCTGTTCCGGGACAGAACTCTGGGGCCAACGTCCTGACTTTC. The rearrangement links TRBV18 to TRBJ2-6, with 7 bases matching TRBD1. This CDR3 is built from 18 residues. With 3 bases clipped from V and 0 bases from J, the junction kept 8 bases outside the gene matches. The germline V gene has CDR1 KGHSH and CDR2 LQKENI.

The CDR3 sequence is CASRTTGTLADGYTF. CDR3 sequence (DNA): TGTGCCAGCAGAACAACCGGGACACTTGCCGATGGCTACACCTTC. The chain recombines TRBV9 with TRBJ1-2; the D gene is possibly TRBD1 (6 bases). Trimming removed 5 bases from V and 6 bases from J, with 20 bases in between. CDR1 and CDR2 (germline): SGDLS, YYNGEE. The CDR3 extends over 15 amino acids. Combining the CDR3 with reference TRBV9 and TRBJ1-2 gives the whole variable domain DSGVTQTPKHLITATGQRVTLRCSPRSGDLSVYWYQQSLDQGLQFLIQYYNGEERAKGNILERFSAQQFPDLHSELNLSSLELGDSALYFCASRTTGTLADGYTFGSGTRLTVV.

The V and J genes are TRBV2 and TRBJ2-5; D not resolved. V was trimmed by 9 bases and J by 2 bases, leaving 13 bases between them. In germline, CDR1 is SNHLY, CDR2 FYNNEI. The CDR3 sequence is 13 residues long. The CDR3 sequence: CARNQEPQETQYF. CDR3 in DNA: TGTGCCAGAAACCAAGAACCTCAAGAGACCCAGTACTTC.

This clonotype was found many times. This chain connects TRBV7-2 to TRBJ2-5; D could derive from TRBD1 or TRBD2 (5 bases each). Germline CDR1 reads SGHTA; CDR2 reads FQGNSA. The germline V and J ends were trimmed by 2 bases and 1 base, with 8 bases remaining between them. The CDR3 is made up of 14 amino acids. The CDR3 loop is CASSLYGTQETQYF. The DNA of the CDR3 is TGTGCCAGCAGCTTATACGGGACCCAAGAGACCCAGTACTTC. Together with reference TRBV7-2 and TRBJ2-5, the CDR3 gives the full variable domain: GAGVSQSPSNKVTEKGKDVELRCDPISGHTALYWYRQSLGQGLEFLIYFQGNSAPDKSGLPSDRFSAERTGGSVSTLTIQRTQQEDSAVYLCASSLYGTQETQYFGPGTRLLVL.

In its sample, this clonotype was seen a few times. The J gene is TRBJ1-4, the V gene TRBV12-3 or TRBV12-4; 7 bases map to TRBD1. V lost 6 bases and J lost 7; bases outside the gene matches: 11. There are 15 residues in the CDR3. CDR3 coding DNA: TGTGCCAGCAGCTTTGGGAACAGGGGTGGTGAAAAACTGTTTTTT. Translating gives CASSFGNRGGEKLFF.

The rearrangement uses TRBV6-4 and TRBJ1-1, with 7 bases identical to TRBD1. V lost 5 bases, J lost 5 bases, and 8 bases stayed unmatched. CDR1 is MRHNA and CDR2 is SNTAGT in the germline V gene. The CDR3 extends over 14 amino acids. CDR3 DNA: TGTGCCAGCAGTATCACCGGGACAGCTACTGAAGCTTTCTTT. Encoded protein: CASSITGTATEAFF.

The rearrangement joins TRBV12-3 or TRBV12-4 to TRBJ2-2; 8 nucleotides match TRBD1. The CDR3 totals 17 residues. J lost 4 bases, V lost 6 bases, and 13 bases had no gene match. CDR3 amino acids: CASSFISAGGSTGELFF. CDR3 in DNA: TGTGCCAGCAGCTTTATATCGGCAGGGGGCAGCACCGGGGAGCTGTTTTTT.

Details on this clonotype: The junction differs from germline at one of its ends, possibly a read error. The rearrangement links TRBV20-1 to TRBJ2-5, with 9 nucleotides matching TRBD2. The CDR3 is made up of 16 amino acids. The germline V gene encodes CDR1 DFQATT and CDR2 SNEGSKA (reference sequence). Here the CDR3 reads CGARNTGTSLQETQYF. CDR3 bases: TGCGGTGCTAGAAACACCGGGACTAGCCTCCAAGAGACCCAGTACTTC.

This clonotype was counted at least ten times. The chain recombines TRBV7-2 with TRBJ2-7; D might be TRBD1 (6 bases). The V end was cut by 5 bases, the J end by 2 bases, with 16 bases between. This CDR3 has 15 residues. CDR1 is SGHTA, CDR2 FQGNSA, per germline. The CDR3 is CASSPTGVLPYEQYF. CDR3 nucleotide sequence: TGTGCCAGCAGCCCGACAGGCGTCCTACCCTACGAGCAGTACTTC.

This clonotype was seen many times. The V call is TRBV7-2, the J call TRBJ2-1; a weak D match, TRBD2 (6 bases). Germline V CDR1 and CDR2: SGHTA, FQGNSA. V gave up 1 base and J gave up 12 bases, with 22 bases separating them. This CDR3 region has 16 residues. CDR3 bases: TGTGCCAGCAGCTTAGAGTTAGCTAGCGTAGAGGTAGGGCAGTTCTTC. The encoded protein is CASSLELASVEVGQFF.

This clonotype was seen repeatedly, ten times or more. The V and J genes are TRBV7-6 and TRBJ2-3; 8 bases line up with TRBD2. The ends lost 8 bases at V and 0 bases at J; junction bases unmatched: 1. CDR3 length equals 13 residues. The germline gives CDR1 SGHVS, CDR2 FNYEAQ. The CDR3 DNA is TGTGCCAGCGGCGGGAGGAGCACAGATACGCAGTATTTT. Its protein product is CASGGRSTDTQYF.

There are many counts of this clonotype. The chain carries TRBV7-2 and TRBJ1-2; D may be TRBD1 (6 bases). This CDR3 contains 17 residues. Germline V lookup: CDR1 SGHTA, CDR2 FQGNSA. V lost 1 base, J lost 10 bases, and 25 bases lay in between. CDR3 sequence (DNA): TGTGCCAGCAGCTTAGAGGGGAGGTCGCATGTAGGACAGTCCTACACCTTC. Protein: CASSLEGRSHVGQSYTF.

The CDR3 DNA reads TGTGCCAGCAGTTCCCCCGGGGTTCCTCCGTACGGGGCCAACGTCCTGACTTTC. As protein: CASSSPGVPPYGANVLTF. The chain has TRBV28 and TRBJ2-6; a weak D match, TRBD2 (5 bases). CDR3 length: 18 amino acids. Germline CDR1 MDHEN, CDR2 SYDVKM. Trimming left V 4 bases short and J 4 bases short, with 20 bases between. Combining the CDR3 with reference TRBV28 and TRBJ2-6 gives the whole variable domain DVKVTQSSRYLVKRTGEKVFLECVQDMDHENMFWYRQDPGLGLRLIYFSYDVKMKEKGDIPEGYSVSREKKERFSLILESASTNQTSMYLCASSSPGVPPYGANVLTFGAGSRLTVL.

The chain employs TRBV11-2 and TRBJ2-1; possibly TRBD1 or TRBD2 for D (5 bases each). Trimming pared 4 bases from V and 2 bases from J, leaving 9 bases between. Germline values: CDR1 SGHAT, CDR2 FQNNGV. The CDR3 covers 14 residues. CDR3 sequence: CASSSSGPYNEQFF. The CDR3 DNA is TGTGCCAGCAGCTCCTCGGGACCCTACAATGAGCAGTTCTTC.

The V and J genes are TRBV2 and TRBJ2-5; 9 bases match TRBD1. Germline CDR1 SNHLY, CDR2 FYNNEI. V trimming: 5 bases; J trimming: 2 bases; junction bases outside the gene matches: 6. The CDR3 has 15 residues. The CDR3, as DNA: TGTGCCAGCAGTTTGGACAGGGGAAAGCAAGAGACCCAGTACTTC. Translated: CASSLDRGKQETQYF.

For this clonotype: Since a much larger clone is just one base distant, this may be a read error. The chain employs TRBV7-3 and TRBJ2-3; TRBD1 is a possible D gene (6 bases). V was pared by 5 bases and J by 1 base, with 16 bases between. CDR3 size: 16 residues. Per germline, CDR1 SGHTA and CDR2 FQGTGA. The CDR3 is CASSLVWDIRTDTQYF. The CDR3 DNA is TGTGCCAGCAGCCTAGTCTGGGACATCCGCACAGATACGCAGTATTTT.

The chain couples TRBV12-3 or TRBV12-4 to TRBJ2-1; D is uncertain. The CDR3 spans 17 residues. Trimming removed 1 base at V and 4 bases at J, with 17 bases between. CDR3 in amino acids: CASSLGRTPNYYNEQFF. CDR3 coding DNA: TGTGCCAGCAGTTTAGGGCGGACCCCTAACTATTACAATGAGCAGTTCTTC.

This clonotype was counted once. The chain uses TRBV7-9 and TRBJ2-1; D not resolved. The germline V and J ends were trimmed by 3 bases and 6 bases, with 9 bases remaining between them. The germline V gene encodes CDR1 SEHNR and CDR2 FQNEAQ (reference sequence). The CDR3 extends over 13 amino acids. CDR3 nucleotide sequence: TGTGCCAGCAGCTTCCGGCAGGTCAATGAGCAGTTCTTC. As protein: CASSFRQVNEQFF.

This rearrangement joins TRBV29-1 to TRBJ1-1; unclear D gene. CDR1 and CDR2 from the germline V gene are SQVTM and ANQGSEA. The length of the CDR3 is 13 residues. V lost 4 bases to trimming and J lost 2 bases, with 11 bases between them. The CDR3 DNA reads TGCAGCGTTGGGACGCTAGGTAACACTGAAGCTTTCTTT. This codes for CSVGTLGNTEAFF. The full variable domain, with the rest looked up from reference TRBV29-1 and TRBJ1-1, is SAVISQKPSRDICQRGTSLTIQCQVDSQVTMMFWYRQQPGQSLTLIATANQGSEATYESGFVIDKFPISRPNLTFSTLTVSNMSPEDSSIYLCSVGTLGNTEAFFGQGTRLTVV.